This TCR beta chain was captured by sequencing in a study of beta chain features in type 1 diabetes. Study-wide context: All of the samples together had more than 95 million sorted cells examined.

Expressed TCRB transcripts were sequenced because the isolated RNA had all been reverse transcribed beforehand. Libraries were prepared by immunoSEQ multiplex PCR; TCRdb keeps only in-frame clonotypes and omits some of them. This sample has some 230,000 clones, with around 10% found just once. The study's findings and limits: Patients showed naive, central memory and Treg TCRB repertoires that appeared more similar than those of healthy donors. Any HLA type influence on TCRB rearrangement was left unresolved here.

This clone was found a few times. Its target is not known. The V end was cut by 3 bases, the J end by 1 base, with 10 bases between. CDR1 is SGHRS, CDR2 YFSETQ, per germline. The length of the CDR3 is 14 residues. V gene TRBV5-1 combines with J gene TRBJ1-1; no clear D. Sequenced sample: naive CD4+ T cells from blood. The clonotype comes from a woman aged 18-29 years in good health. CDR3 amino acids: CASSWAMPNTEAFF. The DNA of the CDR3 is TGCGCCAGCAGCTGGGCGATGCCGAACACTGAAGCTTTCTTT.